The 17 T cell receptor beta chains below all came from one sample that was sequenced in a study of Graves' ophthalmopathy and Graves' hyperthyroidism. For repertoire sequencing, the TCR beta CDR3 regions were amplified from RNA transcripts. An initial RT-PCR round employing HTBI primers preceded a second-round multiplex PCR. One entry per CDR3 protein results from TCRdb running MiXCR on the multiplex PCR reads. In the table there are around 400,000 distinct CDR3 sequences, around 19% of which are singletons. Sample: peripheral blood. These receptors were collected from a woman aged 18-30 years with Graves' ophthalmopathy.

In its sample, this clonotype was seen a few times. The V gene is TRBV30, the J gene TRBJ1-3; D remains unclear. V was pared by 0 bases and J by 2 bases, with 11 bases between. The germline CDR1 and CDR2 sequences are GTSNPN and SVGIG (reference sequence). There are 15 residues in the CDR3. CDR3 amino acids: CAWSVPWLAGNTIYF. Written as DNA, the CDR3 is TGTGCCTGGAGTGTACCCTGGCTAGCTGGAAACACCATATATTTT.

This chain links TRBV14 with TRBJ2-2, with D uncertain. Germline V gene sequence: CDR1 SGHDN, CDR2 FVKESK. The V end was cut by 1 base, the J end by 3 bases, with 12 bases between. There are 16 residues in the CDR3. The CDR3 sequence is CASSQVRATYTGELFF. The DNA of the CDR3 is TGTGCCAGCAGCCAAGTTCGAGCCACATACACCGGGGAGCTGTTTTTT. The complete variable domain, with remaining parts taken from reference TRBV14 and TRBJ2-2, reads EAGVTQFPSHSVIEKGQTVTLRCDPISGHDNLYWYRRVMGKEIKFLLHFVKESKQDESGMPNNRFLAERTGGTYSTLKVQPAELEDSGVYFCASSQVRATYTGELFFGEGSRLTVL.

The V gene is TRBV18, the J gene TRBJ1-5; the D is unclear. The CDR3 has 16 amino acids. V shed 0 bases and J shed 0 bases, with 9 bases lying between them. Germline CDR1 and CDR2: KGHSH and LQKENI. The CDR3 DNA reads as TGTGCCAGCTCACCACCCAGCAAGAATAGCAATCAGCCCCAGCATTTT. Protein sequence: CASSPPSKNSNQPQHF.

This clonotype has only a few counts. V and J are TRBV4-1 and TRBJ2-2, with 11 bases that match TRBD2. The CDR3 spans 17 residues. After removal of 3 bases from V and 0 bases from J, the junction contained 3 bases not matched to a gene. Germline lookup yields CDR1 MGHRA and CDR2 YSYEKL. CDR3 in amino acids: CASSQVAGGSNTGELFF. CDR3 in DNA: TGCGCCAGCAGCCAGGTAGCGGGGGGGTCGAACACCGGGGAGCTGTTTTTT.

There are many counts of this clonotype. The chain couples TRBV7-2 to TRBJ2-5; TRBD1 aligns across 12 bases. Looked up from germline, CDR1 is SGHTA and CDR2 is FQGNSA. This CDR3 has 16 amino acids. Trimming at V came to 3 bases and at J to 6 bases, leaving 8 bases not matched to a gene. The CDR3 loop is CASSFSGTGGSKTQYF. The CDR3 region has the DNA TGTGCCAGCAGCTTTTCCGGGACAGGGGGCTCGAAGACCCAGTACTTC.

Many counts were recorded for this clonotype. The CDR3 reads CATSFARGHDEAFF. The CDR3 nucleotides read TGTGCCACCAGTTTCGCAAGGGGGCACGATGAAGCTTTCTTT. The chain is built from TRBV15 and TRBJ1-1, with 7 bases fitting TRBD1. Per germline, CDR1 LNHNV and CDR2 YYDKDF (reference sequence). CDR3 size: 14 residues. V lost 6 bases to trimming and J lost 7 bases; unmatched junction nucleotides: 11.

Worth noting for this clonotype: This may arise from a read error, as a much more abundant clone is one base away. The gene calls are TRBV7-9 and TRBJ2-7; no firm D call. Germline V gives CDR1 SEHNR, CDR2 FQNEAQ (reference sequence). The CDR3 is 15 residues long. CDR3 amino acids: CASSPLPRAAYDQYF. The DNA of the CDR3 is TGTGCCAGCAGCCCCCTCCCTAGGGCCGCCTACGATCAGTACTTC.

The rearrangement links TRBV6-5 to TRBJ2-7; D gene unclear. CDR1 is MNHEY and CDR2 is SVGAGI in the germline V gene. Deletions cut 0 bases from V and 0 bases from J, with 12 bases between. CDR3 length: 16 residues. CDR3 loop: CASSYSIGEPSYEQYF. Written as DNA, the CDR3 is TGTGCCAGCAGTTACTCGATTGGGGAACCCTCCTACGAGCAGTACTTC.

This clonotype was observed at least ten times. V gene TRBV12-3 or TRBV12-4 combines with J gene TRBJ2-6; unclear D gene. Trimming cost V 6 bases and J 7 bases, with 13 bases left between them. CDR3 size: 14 residues. CDR3 in amino acids: CASSPTLGANVLTF. DNA for the CDR3: TGTGCCAGCAGCCCTACCTTGGGAGCCAACGTCCTGACTTTC.

This clonotype has ten or more counts. This chain links TRBV20-1 with TRBJ2-7, with TRBD1 matching 9 bases. The V gene end was trimmed by 6 bases and the J gene end by 0 bases; junction bases not matched to a gene: 3. The V gene's germline CDR1 is DFQATT and CDR2 SNEGSKA (reference sequence). This CDR3 spans 13 amino acids. The CDR3 DNA sequence: TGCAGTGCCGGGACAGGGAGCTCCTACGAGCAGTACTTC. Protein product: CSAGTGSSYEQYF.

This clonotype came up many times. The V and J genes are TRBV7-3 and TRBJ2-2; 8 bases are shared with TRBD2. Germline loops: CDR1 SGHTA, CDR2 FQGTGA. J lost 9 bases, V lost 5 bases, and 11 bases had no gene match. The CDR3 is made up of 15 amino acids. The CDR3 region has the DNA TGTGCCAGCAGCGTCCAAGCGGGAGTGGAGCGGGAGCTGTTTTTT. Its translation is CASSVQAGVERELFF.

The sample holds many counts of this clonotype. V and J are TRBV20-1 and TRBJ2-5; 7 nucleotides match TRBD1. V lost 5 bases, J lost 4 bases, and 7 bases stayed unmatched. From germline, CDR1 is DFQATT and CDR2 SNEGSKA (reference sequence). The CDR3 totals 13 residues. The CDR3 DNA reads TGCAGTGCTTTCGACCGACAGGGAGAGACCCAGTACTTC. As protein: CSAFDRQGETQYF.

This clonotype turned up a few times. The chain is built from TRBV7-2 and TRBJ1-1; D not certain. V dropped 1 base and J dropped 1 base, with 10 bases sitting between them. CDR1 is SGHTA, CDR2 FQGNSA, per germline. The CDR3 covers 15 residues. The CDR3 DNA reads TGTGCCAGCAGCTTAGGAGCAGGACGGAACACTGAAGCTTTCTTT. Protein: CASSLGAGRNTEAFF.

This clonotype was recorded many times. This chain links TRBV7-2 with TRBJ2-5; 16 bases are shared with TRBD2. The trim removed 5 bases at V and 5 bases at J, leaving 8 bases unmatched. CDR1 is SGHTA and CDR2 is FQGNSA in the germline V gene. This CDR3 has 17 amino acids. CDR3 in amino acids: CASSVGTSGGAGETQYF. The CDR3 bases are TGTGCCAGCAGCGTCGGGACTAGCGGGGGGGCTGGGGAGACCCAGTACTTC.

In this sample, this clonotype turned up many times. The V call is TRBV6-2 or TRBV6-3, the J call TRBJ1-5; D remains ambiguous. There are 15 residues in the CDR3. CDR1 MNHEY and CDR2 SVGEGT come from the germline V gene. The V gene lost 6 bases and the J gene lost 7 bases, with 19 bases spanning the gap. The CDR3 nucleotides read TGTGCCAGCAGCAATATCGACCCCACCAGGCAGCCCCAGCATTTT. Translating it yields CASSNIDPTRQPQHF.

This clonotype was seen repeatedly, ten times or more. The V call is TRBV6-1, the J call TRBJ1-5; the D gene is possibly TRBD1 (6 bases). From germline, CDR1 is MNHNS and CDR2 SASEGT. V lost 6 bases to trimming and J lost 3 bases, with 15 bases between them. CDR3 length: 15 amino acids. For the CDR3, the DNA is TGTGCCAGCAGGGCGGAGGGGGGGGCCAATCAGCCCCAGCATTTT. It codes for CASRAEGGANQPQHF.

This sequence joins TRBV29-1 and TRBJ1-6, with D unresolved. The CDR3 spans 13 residues. Germline assignment: CDR1 SQVTM and CDR2 ANQGSEA. The V gene lost 5 bases and the J gene lost 2 bases, with 7 bases spanning the gap. CDR3 DNA sequence: TGCAGCGTTCAGGCCGCCTATAATTCACCCCTCCACTTT. Its protein is CSVQAAYNSPLHF.